This T cell receptor beta chain stems from a study of cytomegalovirus exposure and HLA in healthy donors. The CDR3 length is 14 residues. Germline assignment: CDR1 SGHNT and CDR2 YYREEE (reference sequence). The J segment lost 6 bases and the V segment lost 4 bases, leaving 8 bases of the junction unmatched. In the PCR, 60 Vbeta and 13 Jbeta primers were used. Clones were read by immunoSEQ multiplex PCR, and TCRdb kept only the in-frame ones, dropping some. The sample has fewer than 200,000 clones, around four fifths seen once. The TCR originated in a male donor in good health and CMV-seropositive. V and J are TRBV5-4 and TRBJ2-3; TRBD2 aligns across 7 bases. The sequenced material came from PBMCs. The CDR3 nucleotides are TGTGCCAGCAGCCTTTCCCGTAGCGGGGATACGCAGTATTTT. Residues: CASSLSRSGDTQYF.